The T cell receptor (beta chain) under discussion was sequenced for a study of blood T cell repertoires in COVID-19. V shed 5 bases and J 4 bases; nucleotides not matched to a gene: 7. Germline V gene data show CDR1 as SGHRS and CDR2 as YFSETQ. The CDR3 spans 14 residues. Assay used: immunoSEQ multiplex PCR; TCRdb lists only in-frame clones, some missing. Of roughly 150,000 clones in the sample, approximately 83% were seen once. V gene TRBV5-1 combines with J gene TRBJ2-5; 8 bases agree with TRBD1. Sequencing was performed on PBMCs or T cells enriched from blood (not recorded which). The receptor was isolated from a man between 65 and 79 years old who had been exposed to COVID-19. This CDR3 reads CASRPSGTGETQYF. The DNA of the CDR3 is TGCGCCAGCAGACCCTCGGGGACAGGAGAGACCCAGTACTTC. Supplemented by reference TRBV5-1 and TRBJ2-5, the full variable domain reads KAGVTQTPRYLIKTRGQQVTLSCSPISGHRSVSWYQQTPGQGLQFLFEYFSETQRNKGNFPGRFSGRQFSNSRSEMNVSTLELGDSALYLCASRPSGTGETQYFGPGTRLLVL.